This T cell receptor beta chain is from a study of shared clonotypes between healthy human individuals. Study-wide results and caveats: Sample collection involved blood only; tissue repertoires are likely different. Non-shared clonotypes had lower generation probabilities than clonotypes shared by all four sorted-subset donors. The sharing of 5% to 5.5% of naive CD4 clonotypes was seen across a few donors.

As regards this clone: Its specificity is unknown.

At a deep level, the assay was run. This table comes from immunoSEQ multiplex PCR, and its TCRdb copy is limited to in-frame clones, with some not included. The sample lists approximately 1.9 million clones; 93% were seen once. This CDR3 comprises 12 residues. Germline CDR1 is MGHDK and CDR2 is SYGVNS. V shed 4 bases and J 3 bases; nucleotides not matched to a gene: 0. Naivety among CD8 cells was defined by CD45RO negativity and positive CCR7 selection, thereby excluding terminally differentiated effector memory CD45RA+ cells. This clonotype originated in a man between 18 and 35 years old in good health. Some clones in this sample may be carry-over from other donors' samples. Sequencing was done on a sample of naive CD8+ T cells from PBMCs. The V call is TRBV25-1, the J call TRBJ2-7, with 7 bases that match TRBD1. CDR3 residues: CASSGQGYEQYF. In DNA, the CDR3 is TGTGCCAGCAGTGGACAGGGCTACGAGCAGTACTTC.